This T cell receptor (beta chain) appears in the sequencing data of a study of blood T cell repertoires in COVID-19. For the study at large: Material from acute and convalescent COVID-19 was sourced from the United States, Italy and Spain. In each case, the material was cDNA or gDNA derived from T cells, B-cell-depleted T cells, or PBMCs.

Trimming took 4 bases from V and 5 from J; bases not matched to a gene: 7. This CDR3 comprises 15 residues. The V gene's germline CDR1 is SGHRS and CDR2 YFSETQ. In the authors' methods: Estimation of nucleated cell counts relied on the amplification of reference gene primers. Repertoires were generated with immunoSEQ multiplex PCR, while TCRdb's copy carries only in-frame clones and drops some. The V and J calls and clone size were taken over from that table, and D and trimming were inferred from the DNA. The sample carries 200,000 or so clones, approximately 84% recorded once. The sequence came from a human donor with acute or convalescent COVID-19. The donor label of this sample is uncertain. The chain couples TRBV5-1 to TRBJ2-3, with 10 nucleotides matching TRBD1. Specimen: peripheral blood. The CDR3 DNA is TGCGCCAGCAGCCAGACAGGGGGCGCAGGAGATACGCAGTATTTT. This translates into CASSQTGGAGDTQYF.